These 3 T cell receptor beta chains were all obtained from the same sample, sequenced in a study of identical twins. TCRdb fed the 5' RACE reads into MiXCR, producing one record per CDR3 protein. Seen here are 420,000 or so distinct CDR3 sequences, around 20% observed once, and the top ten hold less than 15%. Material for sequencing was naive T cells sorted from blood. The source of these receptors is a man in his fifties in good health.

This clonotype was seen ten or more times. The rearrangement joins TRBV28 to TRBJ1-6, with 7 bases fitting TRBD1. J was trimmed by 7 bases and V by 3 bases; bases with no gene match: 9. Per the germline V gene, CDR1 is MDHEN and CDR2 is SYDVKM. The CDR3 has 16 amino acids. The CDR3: CASSFFRQGRNSPLHF. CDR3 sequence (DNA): TGTGCCAGCAGTTTCTTCCGACAGGGACGAAATTCACCCCTCCACTTT.

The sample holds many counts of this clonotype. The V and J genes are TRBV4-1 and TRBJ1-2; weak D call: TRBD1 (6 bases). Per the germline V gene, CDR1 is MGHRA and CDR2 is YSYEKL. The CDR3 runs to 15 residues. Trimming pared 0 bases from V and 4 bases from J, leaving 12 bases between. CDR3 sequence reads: CASSQDLPGAYGYTF. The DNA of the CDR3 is TGCGCCAGCAGCCAAGATTTACCAGGGGCCTATGGCTACACCTTC.

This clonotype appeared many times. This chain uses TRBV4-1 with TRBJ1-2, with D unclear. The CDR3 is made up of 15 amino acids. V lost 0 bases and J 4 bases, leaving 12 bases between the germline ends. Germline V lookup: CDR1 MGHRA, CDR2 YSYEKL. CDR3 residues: CASSQDGGRIYGYTF. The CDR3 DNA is TGCGCCAGCAGCCAAGACGGAGGACGGATCTATGGCTACACCTTC.